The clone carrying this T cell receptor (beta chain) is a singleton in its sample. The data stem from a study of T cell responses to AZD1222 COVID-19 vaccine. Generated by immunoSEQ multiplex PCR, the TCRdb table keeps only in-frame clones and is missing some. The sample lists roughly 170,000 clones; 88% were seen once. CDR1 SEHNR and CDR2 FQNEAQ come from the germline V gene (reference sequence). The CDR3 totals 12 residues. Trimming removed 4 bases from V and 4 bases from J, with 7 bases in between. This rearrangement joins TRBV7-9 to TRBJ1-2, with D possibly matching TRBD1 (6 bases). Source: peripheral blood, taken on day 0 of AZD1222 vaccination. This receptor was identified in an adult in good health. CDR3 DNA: TGTGCCAGCAGCTCGGACAGCTATGGCTACACCTTC. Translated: CASSSDSYGYTF.